This is a list of T cell receptor beta chains from one sample in a study of shared clonotypes between healthy human individuals. The assay was immunoSEQ multiplex PCR, and TCRdb's table has in-frame clones only and misses some. The sample holds hundreds of thousands of clones, roughly 96% seen once. Sequencing input: naive CD8+ T cells sorted from blood. The receptors come from a woman in her thirties in good health. Each CDR3 is given with its conserved first and last residue. D genes are given only for firm matches. Part of the rows lack a size; the others show once, few, many or a class for expanded clones.

cdr3_aa: CASSSLTLGARVEQYF
cdr3_nt: TGTGCCAGCAGTTCTCTCACCCTCGGGGCAAGGGTCGAGCAGTACTTC
d_call: NA
v_call: TRBV6-6
j_call: TRBJ2-7
cdr3_length: 16
clone_size: NA

cdr3_aa: CASSSRDRGTYNEQFF
cdr3_nt: TGTGCCAGCAGTTCCCGGGACAGGGGTACCTACAATGAGCAGTTCTTC
d_call: TRBD1
v_call: TRBV2
j_call: TRBJ2-1
cdr3_length: 16
clone_size: NA

cdr3_aa: CSVEEGVPYEQYF
cdr3_nt: TGCAGCGTTGAAGAGGGGGTCCCCTACGAGCAGTACTTC
d_call: NA
v_call: TRBV29-1
j_call: TRBJ2-7
cdr3_length: 13
clone_size: NA

cdr3_aa: CASSLGGTNNEQFF
cdr3_nt: TGTGCCAGCAGTTTAGGCGGGACTAACAATGAGCAGTTCTTC
d_call: TRBD2
v_call: TRBV27
j_call: TRBJ2-1
cdr3_length: 14
clone_size: NA

cdr3_aa: CATTLAGASTDTQYF
cdr3_nt: TGTGCCACCACTCTAGCGGGGGCTAGCACAGATACGCAGTATTTT
d_call: TRBD2
v_call: TRBV27
j_call: TRBJ2-3
cdr3_length: 15
clone_size: NA

cdr3_aa: CASSPRTGGREQYF
cdr3_nt: TGTGCCAGCAGTCCCAGGACAGGGGGCCGCGAGCAGTACTTC
d_call: TRBD1
v_call: TRBV27
j_call: TRBJ2-7
cdr3_length: 14
clone_size: NA

cdr3_aa: CASTDGTSGYNEQFF
cdr3_nt: TGTGCCAGCACCGATGGGACTAGCGGCTACAATGAGCAGTTCTTC
d_call: TRBD2
v_call: TRBV25-1
j_call: TRBJ2-1
cdr3_length: 15
clone_size: NA

cdr3_aa: CASSQEVGGNQPQHF
cdr3_nt: TGTGCCAGCAGCCAAGAAGTGGGCGGGAATCAGCCCCAGCATTTT
d_call: NA
v_call: TRBV4-2
j_call: TRBJ1-5
cdr3_length: 15
clone_size: once

cdr3_aa: CASSESGLGNQPQHF
cdr3_nt: TGTGCCAGCAGTGAATCAGGGTTGGGCAATCAGCCCCAGCATTTT
d_call: NA
v_call: TRBV25-1
j_call: TRBJ1-5
cdr3_length: 15
clone_size: once

cdr3_aa: CASSLSRTGAYEQYF
cdr3_nt: TGTGCCAGCAGTTTATCCCGGACAGGTGCCTACGAGCAGTACTTC
d_call: TRBD1
v_call: TRBV28
j_call: TRBJ2-7
cdr3_length: 15
clone_size: NA

cdr3_aa: CASSPLGTSVSYEQYF
cdr3_nt: TGTGCCAGCAGTCCCCTTGGGACTAGCGTATCCTACGAGCAGTACTTC
d_call: TRBD2
v_call: TRBV6-6
j_call: TRBJ2-7
cdr3_length: 16
clone_size: once

cdr3_aa: CASSYSQSSNQPQHF
cdr3_nt: TGTGCCAGCAGTTACTCACAGTCTAGCAATCAGCCCCAGCATTTT
d_call: NA
v_call: TRBV6-5
j_call: TRBJ1-5
cdr3_length: 15
clone_size: NA

cdr3_aa: CASSFRLAEPYNEQFF
cdr3_nt: TGCGCCAGCAGCTTTCGTCTAGCGGAGCCTTACAATGAGCAGTTCTTC
d_call: TRBD2
v_call: TRBV4-1
j_call: TRBJ2-1
cdr3_length: 16
clone_size: NA

cdr3_aa: CASSGRHAQETQYF
cdr3_nt: TGTGCCAGCAGCGGCCGACACGCTCAAGAGACCCAGTACTTC
d_call: NA
v_call: TRBV7-9
j_call: TRBJ2-5
cdr3_length: 14
clone_size: NA

cdr3_aa: CASSPGDATNEKLFF
cdr3_nt: TGCGCCAGCAGCCCCGGGGACGCAACTAATGAAAAACTGTTTTTT
d_call: NA
v_call: TRBV5-1
j_call: TRBJ1-4
cdr3_length: 15
clone_size: NA

cdr3_aa: CASSLAGGNQPQHF
cdr3_nt: TGTGCCAGCAGCTTAGCAGGGGGAAATCAGCCCCAGCATTTT
d_call: NA
v_call: TRBV7-9
j_call: TRBJ1-5
cdr3_length: 14
clone_size: NA

cdr3_aa: CASSLRGDEQFF
cdr3_nt: TGTGCCAGCAGCCTGAGAGGGGATGAGCAGTTCTTC
d_call: NA
v_call: TRBV7-2
j_call: TRBJ2-1
cdr3_length: 12
clone_size: once

cdr3_aa: CASSESVEGAQYF
cdr3_nt: TGCGCCAGCAGTGAGTCGGTCGAGGGGGCCCAGTACTTC
d_call: NA
v_call: TRBV10-1
j_call: TRBJ2-5
cdr3_length: 13
clone_size: NA

cdr3_aa: CASRLAGGWTGELFF
cdr3_nt: TGTGCCAGCAGGCTAGCGGGAGGATGGACCGGGGAGCTGTTTTTT
d_call: TRBD2
v_call: TRBV28
j_call: TRBJ2-2
cdr3_length: 15
clone_size: NA

cdr3_aa: CASSFGLAGAYEQYF
cdr3_nt: TGTGCCAGCAGCTTCGGACTAGCGGGAGCGTATGAGCAGTACTTC
d_call: TRBD2
v_call: TRBV7-9
j_call: TRBJ2-7
cdr3_length: 15
clone_size: NA

cdr3_aa: CASSEALNIMEVSNQPQHF
cdr3_nt: TGTGCCAGCAGTGAAGCGCTTAACATAATGGAAGTAAGTAATCAGCCCCAGCATTTT
d_call: NA
v_call: TRBV2
j_call: TRBJ1-5
cdr3_length: 19
clone_size: NA

cdr3_aa: CASSLESPPGF
cdr3_nt: TGTGCCAGCAGCTTAGAATCTCCGCCAGGCTTT
d_call: NA
v_call: TRBV7-9
j_call: TRBJ1-1
cdr3_length: 11
clone_size: NA

cdr3_aa: CASSQDRVGLPGELFF
cdr3_nt: TGCGCCAGCAGCCAAGATCGGGTGGGACTACCCGGGGAGCTGTTTTTT
d_call: TRBD2
v_call: TRBV4-1
j_call: TRBJ2-2
cdr3_length: 16
clone_size: NA

cdr3_aa: CASSQVVGQGVHEQFF
cdr3_nt: TGCGCCAGCAGCCAAGTTGTGGGACAGGGTGTACATGAGCAGTTCTTC
d_call: TRBD1
v_call: TRBV4-1
j_call: TRBJ2-1
cdr3_length: 16
clone_size: NA

cdr3_aa: CASSEVDLGNQPQHF
cdr3_nt: TGCGCCAGCAGTGAGGTGGATCTGGGCAATCAGCCCCAGCATTTT
d_call: NA
v_call: TRBV10-2
j_call: TRBJ1-5
cdr3_length: 15
clone_size: NA

cdr3_aa: CATPDGRASEDTQYF
cdr3_nt: TGTGCCACCCCTGACGGGAGGGCCTCGGAAGATACGCAGTATTTT
d_call: TRBD2
v_call: TRBV7-9
j_call: TRBJ2-3
cdr3_length: 15
clone_size: NA

cdr3_aa: CASSPTGLAGKRENEQFF
cdr3_nt: TGTGCCAGCAGCCCAACAGGACTAGCGGGAAAAAGAGAAAATGAGCAGTTCTTC
d_call: TRBD2
v_call: TRBV7-6
j_call: TRBJ2-1
cdr3_length: 18
clone_size: NA

cdr3_aa: CASSEYEGENTEAFF
cdr3_nt: TGTGCCAGCAGTGAATATGAGGGGGAGAACACTGAAGCTTTCTTT
d_call: NA
v_call: TRBV25-1
j_call: TRBJ1-1
cdr3_length: 15
clone_size: NA

cdr3_aa: CASSLEPGTGFHEQYF
cdr3_nt: TGTGCCAGCAGTCTTGAACCCGGGACAGGGTTTCACGAGCAGTACTTC
d_call: TRBD1
v_call: TRBV27
j_call: TRBJ2-7
cdr3_length: 16
clone_size: NA

cdr3_aa: CASSTGARTEAFF
cdr3_nt: TGTGCCAGTAGTACGGGTGCGCGCACTGAAGCTTTCTTT
d_call: NA
v_call: TRBV19
j_call: TRBJ1-1
cdr3_length: 13
clone_size: NA

cdr3_aa: CASSAGQGVWEQYF
cdr3_nt: TGTGCCAGCAGCGCGGGACAGGGGGTGTGGGAGCAGTACTTC
d_call: TRBD1
v_call: TRBV7-8
j_call: TRBJ2-7
cdr3_length: 14
clone_size: NA

cdr3_aa: CASSWGAGTEAFF
cdr3_nt: TGTGCCAGTAGTTGGGGGGCCGGCACTGAAGCTTTCTTT
d_call: NA
v_call: TRBV19
j_call: TRBJ1-1
cdr3_length: 13
clone_size: few

cdr3_aa: CASSGQNTEAFF
cdr3_nt: TGTGCCAGCAGCGGCCAGAACACTGAAGCTTTCTTT
d_call: NA
v_call: TRBV5-4
j_call: TRBJ1-1
cdr3_length: 12
clone_size: once

cdr3_aa: CASSQIGTSVAEQYF
cdr3_nt: TGCGCCAGCAGCCAAATTGGGACTAGCGTTGCCGAGCAGTACTTC
d_call: TRBD2
v_call: TRBV4-1
j_call: TRBJ2-7
cdr3_length: 15
clone_size: few

cdr3_aa: CASTSVGGAINQPQHF
cdr3_nt: TGTGCCAGCACATCAGTGGGAGGGGCGATCAATCAGCCCCAGCATTTT
d_call: NA
v_call: TRBV27
j_call: TRBJ1-5
cdr3_length: 16
clone_size: NA

cdr3_aa: CASSLGWGAASGAGELFF
cdr3_nt: TGTGCCAGCAGCTTAGGCTGGGGGGCGGCTAGCGGAGCCGGGGAGCTGTTTTTT
d_call: NA
v_call: TRBV13
j_call: TRBJ2-2
cdr3_length: 18
clone_size: NA

cdr3_aa: CSAPRELAFF
cdr3_nt: TGCAGTGCGCCCCGCGAGCTAGCTTTCTTT
d_call: NA
v_call: TRBV20-1
j_call: TRBJ1-1
cdr3_length: 10
clone_size: NA

cdr3_aa: CAWSDEGQGNYGYTF
cdr3_nt: TGTGCCTGGAGTGACGAAGGACAGGGAAACTATGGCTACACCTTC
d_call: TRBD1
v_call: TRBV30
j_call: TRBJ1-2
cdr3_length: 15
clone_size: NA

cdr3_aa: CASQETGGYNEQFF
cdr3_nt: TGTGCCAGCCAAGAAACAGGGGGATATAATGAGCAGTTCTTC
d_call: TRBD1
v_call: TRBV6-4
j_call: TRBJ2-1
cdr3_length: 14
clone_size: once

cdr3_aa: CASSEGYGETQYF
cdr3_nt: TGTGCCAGCAGCGAAGGCTACGGAGAGACCCAGTACTTC
d_call: NA
v_call: TRBV9
j_call: TRBJ2-5
cdr3_length: 13
clone_size: once

cdr3_aa: CASSFAGGPGDEQFF
cdr3_nt: TGTGCCAGCAGTTTTGCGGGAGGGCCCGGGGATGAGCAGTTCTTC
d_call: TRBD2
v_call: TRBV28
j_call: TRBJ2-1
cdr3_length: 15
clone_size: NA

cdr3_aa: CASSVATAITYEQYF
cdr3_nt: TGTGCCAGCAGCGTAGCAACAGCGATTACCTACGAGCAGTACTTC
d_call: NA
v_call: TRBV9
j_call: TRBJ2-7
cdr3_length: 15
clone_size: NA

cdr3_aa: CASSQDRGSGNTIYF
cdr3_nt: TGTGCCAGCAGCCAGGACAGGGGAAGTGGAAACACCATATATTTT
d_call: TRBD1
v_call: TRBV5-5
j_call: TRBJ1-3
cdr3_length: 15
clone_size: NA